These 11 T cell receptor beta chains share one sample of origin, sequenced in a study of shared clonotypes between healthy human individuals. The naive CD8 fraction comprised CD45RO-negative cells positively selected for CCR7 and excluded terminally differentiated effector memory CD45RA+ cells. TCRdb keeps only in-frame clones here, not all; method: immunoSEQ multiplex PCR. Found here are about 2 million clones, about 95% of them singletons; the top ten hold 1% to 1.3%. The sequencing sample was made of naive CD8+ T cells sorted from blood. These receptors all stem from a man younger than 35 in good health.

The V and J genes are TRBV4-1 and TRBJ1-1; tentatively, D is TRBD1 (6 bases). Germline loops: CDR1 MGHRA, CDR2 YSYEKL. V lost 4 bases, J lost 6 bases, and 12 bases lay in between. The length of the CDR3 is 13 residues. The CDR3 nucleotides are TGCGCCAGCAGCCGGAACAGGGCAGCTGAAGCTTTCTTT. It translates to CASSRNRAAEAFF.

This chain connects TRBV30 to TRBJ2-5; 14 nucleotides line up with TRBD2. Germline CDR1 GTSNPN, CDR2 SVGIG (reference sequence). The CDR3 has 18 amino acids. Trimming at V came to 7 bases and at J to 1 base, leaving 14 bases not matched to a gene. The CDR3 here is CASVPGTSGSRVQETQYF. The CDR3 DNA is TGTGCCTCTGTCCCCGGGACTAGCGGGAGTAGGGTCCAAGAGACCCAGTACTTC.

The CDR3 sequence: CSGLSETQYF. CDR3 in DNA: TGCAGCGGCCTTTCCGAGACCCAGTACTTC. The gene calls are TRBV29-1 and TRBJ2-5, with D unresolved. Germline V CDR1 and CDR2: SQVTM, ANQGSEA. V was trimmed by 7 bases and J by 5 bases, leaving 8 bases between them. The CDR3 has 10 amino acids.

The genes are TRBV10-2 and TRBJ1-1, with a weak D call TRBD1 (6 bases). The germline CDR1 and CDR2 sequences are WSHSY and SAAADI. Trimming removed 6 bases at V and 1 base at J, with 12 bases between. This CDR3 region has 14 residues. This chain's CDR3 is CASRTGSSNTEAFF. Here the CDR3 DNA reads TGCGCCAGCAGAACAGGGTCCTCGAACACTGAAGCTTTCTTT.

V and J are TRBV7-2 and TRBJ1-6, with D uncertain. This CDR3 is built from 17 residues. Per germline, CDR1 SGHTA and CDR2 FQGNSA. Trimming pared 8 bases from V and 7 bases from J, leaving 24 bases between. The CDR3 sequence is CASRNPPSGQRNSPLHF. In nucleotides, the CDR3 is TGTGCCAGCCGAAATCCCCCAAGCGGGCAGAGAAATTCACCCCTCCACTTT.

Of note for this clone: This specimen includes other DNA sequences encoding the same CDR3. The rearrangement uses TRBV9 and TRBJ2-7, with 10 positions matching TRBD2. V trimming: 2 bases; J trimming: 2 bases; junction bases outside the gene matches: 1. The CDR3 covers 14 residues. Germline CDR1 and CDR2: SGDLS and YYNGEE. The CDR3 protein is CASSVSGGPYEQYF. The CDR3 DNA follows: TGTGCCAGCAGCGTTAGCGGGGGGCCCTACGAGCAGTACTTC.

The rearrangement links TRBV2 to TRBJ1-2; 7 bases match TRBD1. The V gene end was trimmed by 5 bases and the J gene end by 5 bases; junction bases not matched to a gene: 8. Germline V CDR1 and CDR2: SNHLY, FYNNEI. There are 14 residues in the CDR3. The chain's CDR3 is CASSLKTGLYGYTF. As DNA, the CDR3 is TGTGCCAGCAGTCTTAAGACAGGGTTGTATGGCTACACCTTC.

The rearrangement links TRBV19 to TRBJ2-3; no clear D. Germline CDR1 reads LNHDA; CDR2 reads SQIVND (reference sequence). The CDR3 extends over 16 amino acids. The V end lost 0 bases, the J end lost 2 bases, and 12 bases lay between the germline ends. The CDR3 region has the DNA TGTGCCAGTAGTATAGATTTGGAGACCCCCACAGATACGCAGTATTTT. Translating gives CASSIDLETPTDTQYF.

The chain uses TRBV7-9 and TRBJ1-2; D remains ambiguous. The CDR3 runs to 13 residues. Trimming took off 5 bases at V and 7 bases at J, with 14 bases between the two ends. Per germline, CDR1 SEHNR and CDR2 FQNEAQ (reference sequence). The chain's CDR3 is CASSQDGRGGYTF. The CDR3 nucleotides are TGTGCCAGCAGCCAGGACGGGCGGGGTGGCTACACCTTC.

The chain combines TRBV5-4 with TRBJ2-1, with 8 nucleotides matching TRBD1. V shed 4 bases and J 0 bases; nucleotides not matched to a gene: 9. The CDR3 has 17 residues. Looked up from germline, CDR1 is SGHNT and CDR2 is YYREEE (reference sequence). The CDR3 loop reads CASSMGQVRSSYNEQFF. The CDR3 nucleotides read TGTGCCAGCAGCATGGGACAGGTCAGGAGCTCCTACAATGAGCAGTTCTTC.

The CDR3, as DNA: TGCGCCAGCAGCCAATCCCCGGGACAGGGGGCCTACGAGCAGTACTTC. Translating it yields CASSQSPGQGAYEQYF. The chain uses TRBV4-1 and TRBJ2-7; 11 bases are shared with TRBD1. Germline V gene lookup returns CDR1 MGHRA and CDR2 YSYEKL. The CDR3 extends over 16 amino acids. With 2 bases clipped from V and 2 bases from J, the junction kept 5 bases outside the gene matches.